This T cell receptor beta chain was recovered during a study of blood T cell repertoires in COVID-19. Study-wide background: T cells, B-cell-depleted T cells, or PBMCs provided the cDNA or gDNA that served as material.

With 8 bases removed from V and 4 bases from J, the gap between germline ends came to 17 bases. Germline V gives CDR1 KGHSH, CDR2 LQKENI. CDR3 length: 14 amino acids. Profiling relied on immunoSEQ multiplex PCR, and the TCRdb table lists in-frame clones only, not all of them. This sample has approximately 200,000 clones, with approximately 86% found just once. Participant age was roughly 18 to 90 years, and participants resided in 20 to 30 US areas. Participants' own reports of clinical history determined their cohort assignment. This clone has only one observation. This TCR was recovered from a woman aged 25 to 39 who had been exposed to COVID-19. The chain has TRBV18 and TRBJ1-1; no definite D call. Sequenced material: PBMCs or T cells enriched from blood (not recorded which). The CDR3 reads CASLFGPGGTEAFF. The CDR3, as DNA: TGTGCCAGCCTTTTTGGCCCTGGCGGCACTGAAGCTTTCTTT.